This TCR beta chain was found in a study of blood T cell repertoires in COVID-19 (dated by TCRdb to 2019 to 2021). General notes on the study: The collaborator samples originated in the United States, Italy and Spain and spanned the acute and convalescent phases of COVID-19. A freely available public database, intended as a resource for researchers studying the immune response to SARS-CoV-2, is where the repertoires were released. The samples were drawn from two sources: the first 160 participants of the ongoing ImmuneRACE study, and 1,254 subjects contributed by 6 global collaborators. The material from the prospective study consisted of cDNA or gDNA derived from T cells, B-cell-depleted T cells, or PBMCs. Sample metadata almost always included a de-identified subject ID, COVID-19 status, age in years and sex. HLA class I and class II types, where available, came from metadata supplied by the sample provider rather than from assay-based typing. Deeply sampled blood TCRbeta repertoires from subjects exposed to, actively infected with, or recovered from COVID-19 were included in the dataset.

Regarding this clone: Its antigen is unknown. No much larger clone exists at a distance of one base, and base qualities are not known.

TCRbeta CDR3 regions were amplified from genomic DNA using the immunoSEQ Assay, a bias-controlled multiplex PCR. The source study handled its data this way. The number of nucleated cells in each sample was estimated from the amplification of reference gene primers within the assay. Sequence reads were collapsed and filtered to measure the absolute abundance of every unique TCRbeta CDR3 rearrangement. For each sample, productive Simpson clonality was calculated by taking the square root of Simpson's diversity index across productive rearrangements. TCRdb holds this immuneACCESS table with in-frame rearrangements only. Some clones are missing; in checked studies, unresolved V genes explain under half, and the rest has no known cause. The DNA was the basis for D and trimming; V, J and clone size are from that table. Within this sample are some 410,000 clones, with 88% of them counted one time only. The top ten hold about 0.89% of the sample.

Enrolling through a virtual design, the prospective study's participants ranged in age from roughly 18 to 89 years and lived across 20 to 25 United States geographic areas. To assign participants to cohorts, the prospective study relied on clinical history that participants themselves reported in a screening survey and a study questionnaire. In the prospective study, whole blood, serum and a nasopharyngeal or oropharyngeal swab were collected from each participant by mobile phlebotomists. Additional blood draws and questionnaires over an approximately 2-month period could optionally be provided by prospective study participants. Before DNA extraction, blood samples from the prospective study were shipped at room temperature or frozen. Relative to germline, V is 7 bases shorter and J is 7 bases shorter, with 17 bases between their ends. CDR1 is given as MNHEY and CDR2 as SVGAGI, both from the germline V gene. The CDR3, cysteine through phenylalanine, is 15 amino acids long. Of all the DNA, just the CDR3 is kept, 45 bases in frame from base 1.

General study outcomes and caveats: The amount of clinical and demographic metadata varied by source and participant and was provided uncurated.

The V and J segments used are TRBV6-5 and TRBJ1-6; TRBD1 is perhaps the D gene, given 5 matching bases. The source is a woman aged 25 to 45 with acute COVID-19. The sequenced sample was PBMCs or T cells enriched from blood (not recorded which). DNA sequence: TGTGCCAGCATCCTGGGCGGGACGGGGAATTCACCCCTCCACTTT. Translation gives CASILGGTGNSPLHF.